This is a list of T cell receptor beta chains from one sample in a study of T cell changes during pregnancy in multiple sclerosis. Repertoires were generated with immunoSEQ multiplex PCR, while TCRdb's copy carries only in-frame clones and drops some. Of roughly 60,000 clones listed, 75% to 90% are singletons. This sample comprised CD4+ T cells from peripheral blood mononuclear cells, obtained in the first trimester of pregnancy. Receptors originate from a female donor with multiple sclerosis, enrolled in a pregnancy study. The CDR3 runs from the conserved cysteine through the conserved F or W. Each record gives: D gene, clone size, V gene, J gene, CDR3 DNA, CDR3 protein. The D gene is left open where the match is weak. Only part of the rows carry a size: once, few, many, or a class if the clone is expanded.

d_call: TRBD2; clone_size: .; v_call: TRBV29-1; j_call: TRBJ2-7; cdr3_nt: TGCAGCGTTGAAATTGGGACTAGCGGATACGAGCAGTACTTC; cdr3_aa: CSVEIGTSGYEQYF
d_call: TRBD2; clone_size: .; v_call: TRBV9; j_call: TRBJ2-7; cdr3_nt: TGTGCCAGCAGCCAATGGGGGGTGGCGGGAGTGGGCTACGAGCAGTACTTC; cdr3_aa: CASSQWGVAGVGYEQYF
d_call: TRBD2; clone_size: .; v_call: TRBV9; j_call: TRBJ2-2; cdr3_nt: TGTGCCAGCAGCCCGAGGGGACTAGCAGGCGCCGGGGAGCTGTTTTTT; cdr3_aa: CASSPRGLAGAGELFF
d_call: .; clone_size: .; v_call: TRBV2; j_call: TRBJ2-1; cdr3_nt: TGTGCCAGCAGTGAAGCGCTTCAGATGCGGGCTGAGCAGTTCTTC; cdr3_aa: CASSEALQMRAEQFF
d_call: .; clone_size: .; v_call: TRBV19; j_call: TRBJ2-7; cdr3_nt: TGTGCCAGTAGTTCCTCATCGACGGGAGCTCAAGCCTACGAGCAGTACTTC; cdr3_aa: CASSSSSTGAQAYEQYF
d_call: .; clone_size: .; v_call: TRBV30; j_call: TRBJ1-1; cdr3_nt: TGTGCCTGGAGTGTAGGGAGGAATGAAGCTTTCTTT; cdr3_aa: CAWSVGRNEAFF
d_call: .; clone_size: .; v_call: TRBV2; j_call: TRBJ1-5; cdr3_nt: TGTGCCATCATGGGGGGAGTAGGTCAGCCCCAGCATTTT; cdr3_aa: CAIMGGVGQPQHF
d_call: TRBD2; clone_size: .; v_call: TRBV4-1; j_call: TRBJ2-4; cdr3_nt: TGCGCCAGCAGCCTTGGGACTAGCGGGGGGGCGGGGAACATTCAGTACTTC; cdr3_aa: CASSLGTSGGAGNIQYF
d_call: .; clone_size: .; v_call: TRBV19; j_call: TRBJ2-5; cdr3_nt: TGTGCCAGTAGTAACGACGGATCGGGGACCCAGTACTTC; cdr3_aa: CASSNDGSGTQYF
d_call: .; clone_size: .; v_call: TRBV5-5; j_call: TRBJ1-6; cdr3_nt: TGTGCCAGCAGGACTCAGATCTATAATTCACCCCTCCACTTT; cdr3_aa: CASRTQIYNSPLHF
d_call: .; clone_size: .; v_call: TRBV7-8; j_call: TRBJ2-7; cdr3_nt: TGTGCCAGCAGCTTACCGGGCGAGCAGTACTTC; cdr3_aa: CASSLPGEQYF
d_call: TRBD1; clone_size: .; v_call: TRBV11-3; j_call: TRBJ2-1; cdr3_nt: TGTGCCAGCAGCTTAGGGGGACAGGTGTACAATGAGCAGTTCTTC; cdr3_aa: CASSLGGQVYNEQFF
d_call: TRBD2; clone_size: .; v_call: TRBV11-2; j_call: TRBJ2-7; cdr3_nt: TGTGCCAGCACACCCGCCGGGACTAGCGATGACTACGAGCAGTACTTC; cdr3_aa: CASTPAGTSDDYEQYF
d_call: TRBD1; clone_size: .; v_call: TRBV25-1; j_call: TRBJ1-1; cdr3_nt: TGTGCCAGCAGTGTCGGGTCAGGGGGGAACACTGAAGCTTTCTTT; cdr3_aa: CASSVGSGGNTEAFF
d_call: TRBD1; clone_size: .; v_call: TRBV5-1; j_call: TRBJ2-7; cdr3_nt: TGCGCCAGCAGCTTTCGACAGGGCGCCTACGAGCAGTACTTC; cdr3_aa: CASSFRQGAYEQYF
d_call: TRBD1; clone_size: .; v_call: TRBV2; j_call: TRBJ1-4; cdr3_nt: TGTGCCAGCAGTCAGCGACAGGGGACTAATGAAAAACTGTTTTTT; cdr3_aa: CASSQRQGTNEKLFF
d_call: TRBD1; clone_size: .; v_call: TRBV28; j_call: TRBJ2-7; cdr3_nt: TGTGCCAGCAGTCCCCCGGGACAGGGAGCCTACGAGCAGTACTTC; cdr3_aa: CASSPPGQGAYEQYF
d_call: .; clone_size: once; v_call: TRBV5-5; j_call: TRBJ2-4; cdr3_nt: TGTGCCAGCAGCTTATCAATAGCCAAAAACATTCAGTACTTC; cdr3_aa: CASSLSIAKNIQYF
d_call: .; clone_size: .; v_call: TRBV19; j_call: TRBJ1-5; cdr3_nt: TGTGCCAGTAGTATAGACAGGGTTCGTGCTCAGCCCCAGCATTTT; cdr3_aa: CASSIDRVRAQPQHF
d_call: TRBD1; clone_size: .; v_call: TRBV11-3; j_call: TRBJ2-7; cdr3_nt: TGTGCCAGCAGCCCCGAGACAGGGTTCTACGAGCAGTACTTC; cdr3_aa: CASSPETGFYEQYF
d_call: .; clone_size: medium-sized; v_call: TRBV4-2; j_call: TRBJ1-2; cdr3_nt: TGTGCCAGCAGCCAAGGAGTTTCAGGGGACTATGGCTACACCTTC; cdr3_aa: CASSQGVSGDYGYTF
d_call: .; clone_size: .; v_call: TRBV6-5; j_call: TRBJ1-6; cdr3_nt: TGTGCCAGCAGTCAGGGACCGGGGGATGGTTCACCCCTCCACTTT; cdr3_aa: CASSQGPGDGSPLHF
d_call: .; clone_size: .; v_call: TRBV18; j_call: TRBJ2-7; cdr3_nt: TGTGCCAGCTCAGCTACAGTGCAATACGAGCAGTACTTC; cdr3_aa: CASSATVQYEQYF
d_call: TRBD1; clone_size: .; v_call: TRBV28; j_call: TRBJ1-6; cdr3_nt: TGTGCCAGCATGGGACAGGGGACGCGCCGTATGGCACCCCTCCACTTT; cdr3_aa: CASMGQGTRRMAPLHF
d_call: TRBD1; clone_size: .; v_call: TRBV11-3; j_call: TRBJ2-1; cdr3_nt: TGTGCCAGCAGCTTGAGTATGTGGGACAGCACCTACAATGAGCAGTTCTTC; cdr3_aa: CASSLSMWDSTYNEQFF
d_call: .; clone_size: .; v_call: TRBV19; j_call: TRBJ1-3; cdr3_nt: TGTGCCAGTAGTATGAACAGCCGCTCTGGAAACACCATATATTTT; cdr3_aa: CASSMNSRSGNTIYF
d_call: TRBD1; clone_size: .; v_call: TRBV14; j_call: TRBJ2-7; cdr3_nt: TGTGCCAGCAGCACAGGGGGCTACGAGCAGTACTTC; cdr3_aa: CASSTGGYEQYF
d_call: .; clone_size: .; v_call: TRBV5-6; j_call: TRBJ2-7; cdr3_nt: TGTGCCAGCAGCTTGGTGGACAGCGCAGGCCTCAGGTACGAGCAGTACTTC; cdr3_aa: CASSLVDSAGLRYEQYF
d_call: .; clone_size: .; v_call: TRBV7-2; j_call: TRBJ2-3; cdr3_nt: TGTGCCAGCAGCTTAAGCCATCCCACAGATACGCAGTATTTT; cdr3_aa: CASSLSHPTDTQYF
d_call: .; clone_size: few; v_call: TRBV7-2; j_call: TRBJ2-3; cdr3_nt: TGTGCCAGCAGCCTAACGACTAGACCCACAGATACGCAGTATTTT; cdr3_aa: CASSLTTRPTDTQYF
d_call: TRBD2; clone_size: .; v_call: TRBV4-2; j_call: TRBJ2-5; cdr3_nt: TGTGCCAGCAGCCAAGATCCGGGTTCGGGGGGGGAGACCCAGTACTTC; cdr3_aa: CASSQDPGSGGETQYF
d_call: .; clone_size: .; v_call: TRBV28; j_call: TRBJ2-7; cdr3_nt: TGTGCCAGCCACAGTCCAGGCTACGAGCAGTACTTC; cdr3_aa: CASHSPGYEQYF
d_call: .; clone_size: .; v_call: TRBV2; j_call: TRBJ2-3; cdr3_nt: TGTGCCAGCAGTGTCCCAGGGAGGATAGATACGCAGTATTTT; cdr3_aa: CASSVPGRIDTQYF
d_call: TRBD2; clone_size: .; v_call: TRBV4-2; j_call: TRBJ2-5; cdr3_nt: TGTGCCAGCAGCCAAGACGACTCCGGGACTAGCGGGAGATTACGGAAGACCCAGTACTTC; cdr3_aa: CASSQDDSGTSGRLRKTQYF
d_call: .; clone_size: .; v_call: TRBV6-6; j_call: TRBJ1-2; cdr3_nt: TGTGCCAGCGGGGACTCAAACTATGGCTACACCTTC; cdr3_aa: CASGDSNYGYTF
d_call: TRBD2; clone_size: .; v_call: TRBV6-1; j_call: TRBJ2-3; cdr3_nt: TGTGCCACCAGGACTAGCGGGGATACGCAGTATTTT; cdr3_aa: CATRTSGDTQYF
d_call: .; clone_size: .; v_call: TRBV19; j_call: TRBJ2-6; cdr3_nt: TGTGCCAGTAGTTGGACAGAGGCCAACGTCCTGACTTTC; cdr3_aa: CASSWTEANVLTF
d_call: TRBD1; clone_size: once; v_call: TRBV5-1; j_call: TRBJ1-2; cdr3_nt: TGCGCCAGCAGCTTGGACCCCCGACAGGGGGGAGTACACTATGGCTACACCTTC; cdr3_aa: CASSLDPRQGGVHYGYTF
d_call: TRBD1; clone_size: .; v_call: TRBV5-1; j_call: TRBJ2-1; cdr3_nt: TGCGCCAGCAGCTTAGGGACAGGCTTCTACAATGAGCAGTTCTTC; cdr3_aa: CASSLGTGFYNEQFF
d_call: .; clone_size: .; v_call: TRBV6-1; j_call: TRBJ2-3; cdr3_nt: TGTGCCAGCAGTGCAATTCAACAGGGAAGGGCCCAAGATACGCAGTATTTT; cdr3_aa: CASSAIQQGRAQDTQYF
d_call: TRBD2; clone_size: .; v_call: TRBV5-5; j_call: TRBJ2-5; cdr3_nt: TGTGCCAGCAGCTTGGGCGGGAGTAGGGAGACCCAGTACTTC; cdr3_aa: CASSLGGSRETQYF
d_call: TRBD1; clone_size: .; v_call: TRBV5-5; j_call: TRBJ1-5; cdr3_nt: TGTGCCAGCAGCTTGTCAGGGGGCGATCAGCCCCAGCATTTT; cdr3_aa: CASSLSGGDQPQHF
d_call: TRBD1; clone_size: .; v_call: TRBV13; j_call: TRBJ1-2; cdr3_nt: TGTGCCAGCAGCTTAGGTGGGACAGGATCATATGGCTACACCTTC; cdr3_aa: CASSLGGTGSYGYTF
d_call: TRBD1; clone_size: .; v_call: TRBV5-1; j_call: TRBJ1-1; cdr3_nt: TGCGCCAGCAGCCCACAGGGGATGAACACTGAAGCTTTCTTT; cdr3_aa: CASSPQGMNTEAFF
d_call: TRBD2; clone_size: .; v_call: TRBV5-6; j_call: TRBJ2-3; cdr3_nt: TGTGCCAGCAGCGGTCTAGCGGGAGCGTCAGATACGCAGTATTTT; cdr3_aa: CASSGLAGASDTQYF
d_call: .; clone_size: .; v_call: TRBV7-3; j_call: TRBJ1-1; cdr3_nt: TGTGCCAGCAGCTTAAGACCAGGGAAAGAAGGAAGCGAAGCTTTCTTT; cdr3_aa: CASSLRPGKEGSEAFF
d_call: .; clone_size: .; v_call: TRBV7-9; j_call: TRBJ1-3; cdr3_nt: TGTGCCAGCAGCACGGGCTCTGGAAACACCATATATTTT; cdr3_aa: CASSTGSGNTIYF
d_call: .; clone_size: .; v_call: TRBV7-8; j_call: TRBJ1-5; cdr3_nt: TGTGCCAGCAGCTCGGGACGGGGGGAGGATCAGCCCCAGCATTTT; cdr3_aa: CASSSGRGEDQPQHF
d_call: .; clone_size: .; v_call: TRBV29-1; j_call: TRBJ2-5; cdr3_nt: TGCAGCGCGCTAATAGTGTTGGCTAGTCGTGGGGGGGAGACCCAGTACTTC; cdr3_aa: CSALIVLASRGGETQYF
d_call: TRBD1; clone_size: .; v_call: TRBV18; j_call: TRBJ1-4; cdr3_nt: TGTGCCAGCTCACCGGGACAGGGGAATAATGAAAAACTGTTTTTT; cdr3_aa: CASSPGQGNNEKLFF
d_call: .; clone_size: .; v_call: TRBV28; j_call: TRBJ2-4; cdr3_nt: TGTGCCGGCAGACTTAAGGGGGTGAGGAGCCCGATAGCCAAAAACATTCAGTACTTC; cdr3_aa: CAGRLKGVRSPIAKNIQYF
d_call: .; clone_size: .; v_call: TRBV7-3; j_call: TRBJ1-2; cdr3_nt: TGTGCCAGCAGCTCAACGGGGGCAGCGGAGGGCTACACCTTC; cdr3_aa: CASSSTGAAEGYTF
d_call: TRBD2; clone_size: .; v_call: TRBV19; j_call: TRBJ2-2; cdr3_nt: TGTGCCAGTAGTATAGATCGGCGGGGGTTGACCGGGGAGCTGTTTTTT; cdr3_aa: CASSIDRRGLTGELFF
d_call: TRBD1; clone_size: once; v_call: TRBV28; j_call: TRBJ1-6; cdr3_nt: TGTGCCAGCAGTTCCCAGGGACAGGGAAATAATTCACCCCTCCACTTT; cdr3_aa: CASSSQGQGNNSPLHF
d_call: .; clone_size: .; v_call: TRBV5-1; j_call: TRBJ2-3; cdr3_nt: TGCGCCAGCAGCTTGGGTGGCGGGTCGACGAGCACAGATACGCAGTATTTT; cdr3_aa: CASSLGGGSTSTDTQYF
d_call: TRBD1; clone_size: .; v_call: TRBV6-1; j_call: TRBJ1-5; cdr3_nt: TGTGCCACGACGGACAGGGGCAATCAGCCCCAGCATTTT; cdr3_aa: CATTDRGNQPQHF
d_call: TRBD1; clone_size: .; v_call: TRBV19; j_call: TRBJ1-2; cdr3_nt: TGTGCCAGTAGTCCGCCGAGGGGGCCAGCTTATGGCTACACCTTC; cdr3_aa: CASSPPRGPAYGYTF
d_call: .; clone_size: once; v_call: TRBV30; j_call: TRBJ1-6; cdr3_nt: TGTGCCTGCGGCGCGGCGGGGCGGAATTCACCCCTCCACTTT; cdr3_aa: CACGAAGRNSPLHF
d_call: TRBD1; clone_size: once; v_call: TRBV28; j_call: TRBJ1-2; cdr3_nt: TGTGCCAGCAGCACCGGGACAGGGGCTCGTGGCTACACCTTC; cdr3_aa: CASSTGTGARGYTF
d_call: .; clone_size: .; v_call: TRBV28; j_call: TRBJ1-5; cdr3_nt: TGTGCCAGCAGTTTGGTCACCCGCGGGCAGCCCCAGCATTTT; cdr3_aa: CASSLVTRGQPQHF